This T cell receptor (beta chain) was identified in a study of spatial heterogeneity in lung cancer. Turning to the study itself: There were, on average, more than ten raw-read appearances for each unique TCR and UMI combination.

Time point given: sample taken at primary tumor resection. The input material, whole RNA from tumor, nontumor lung or frozen PBMC, was sequenced unsorted. TCRdb recomputed calls from the 5' RACE reads with MiXCR, one row per CDR3 protein. This table has about 90,000 distinct CDR3 sequences, roughly 8.7% appearing once. CDR3 length equals 18 residues. This clonotype appeared many times. The chain recombines TRBV21-1 with TRBJ2-5; the listed D gene, TRBD1, was not tested against the DNA. TRBV21-1 is a listed pseudogene. The TCR was taken from a male donor with early-stage non-small cell lung cancer. The material sequenced was PBMCs, taken at surgery. The CDR3 region is CASSKAGTGKCLQETQYF. For the CDR3, the DNA is TGTGCCAGCAGCAAAGCGGGGACAGGAAAGTGTCTACAAGAGACCCAGTACTTC.